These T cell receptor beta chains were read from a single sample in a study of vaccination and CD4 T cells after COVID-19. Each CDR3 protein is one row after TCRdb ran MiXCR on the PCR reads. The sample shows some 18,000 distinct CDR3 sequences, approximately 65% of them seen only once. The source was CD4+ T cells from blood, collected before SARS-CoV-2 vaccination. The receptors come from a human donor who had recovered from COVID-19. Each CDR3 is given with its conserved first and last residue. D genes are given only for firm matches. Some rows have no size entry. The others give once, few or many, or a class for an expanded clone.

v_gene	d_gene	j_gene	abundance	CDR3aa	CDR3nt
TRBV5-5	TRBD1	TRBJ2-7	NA	CASSLNRGVRYEQYF	TGTGCCAGCAGCCTGAACAGGGGTGTGCGGTACGAGCAGTACTTC
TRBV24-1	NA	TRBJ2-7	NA	CATSGGGGYEQYF	TGTGCCACCAGTGGGGGGGGCGGATACGAGCAGTACTTC
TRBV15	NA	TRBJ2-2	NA	CATSRKRLNTGELFF	TGTGCCACCAGCAGGAAAAGACTTAACACCGGGGAGCTGTTTTTT
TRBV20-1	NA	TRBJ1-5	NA	CSADSDGNRPQHF	TGCAGTGCCGACTCGGACGGCAATCGGCCCCAGCATTTT
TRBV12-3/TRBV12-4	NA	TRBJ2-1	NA	CASSLMIFQFF	TGTGCCAGCAGTTTAATGATTTTTCAGTTCTTC
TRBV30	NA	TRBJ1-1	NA	CAWSLNTEAFF	TGTGCCTGGAGTTTAAACACTGAAGCTTTCTTT
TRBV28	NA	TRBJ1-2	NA	CASSFGEHGYTF	TGTGCCAGCAGTTTTGGAGAGCATGGCTACACCTTC
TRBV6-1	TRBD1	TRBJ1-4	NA	CASSDRQGWEKLFF	TGTGCCAGCAGTGACCGACAGGGATGGGAAAAACTGTTTTTT
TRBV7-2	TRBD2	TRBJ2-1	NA	CASSLVSGTRVTGEQFF	TGTGCCAGCAGCTTAGTGTCCGGGACTAGGGTCACCGGTGAGCAGTTCTTC
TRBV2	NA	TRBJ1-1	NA	CASLRGSDTEAFF	TGTGCCAGCTTACGGGGGTCCGACACTGAAGCTTTCTTT
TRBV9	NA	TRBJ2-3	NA	CASSVVGGGGDTQYF	TGTGCCAGCAGCGTAGTCGGGGGAGGGGGCGATACGCAGTATTTT
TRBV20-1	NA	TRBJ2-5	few	CSASRPKETQYF	TGCAGTGCTAGTCGGCCGAAAGAGACCCAGTACTTC
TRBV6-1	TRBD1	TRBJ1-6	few	CATSRDSNSPLHF	TGTGCCACCTCCCGGGACAGCAATTCACCCCTCCACTTT
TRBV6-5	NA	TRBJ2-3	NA	CASSYSVGADTQYF	TGTGCCAGCAGTTACTCGGTGGGGGCAGATACGCAGTATTTT
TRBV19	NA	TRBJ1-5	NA	CASRNAGHQPQHF	TGTGCCAGTAGGAACGCGGGACATCAGCCCCAGCATTTT
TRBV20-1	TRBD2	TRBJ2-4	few	CSAPGLSGSKYF	TGCAGTGCTCCCGGACTTAGCGGGAGTAAGTACTTC
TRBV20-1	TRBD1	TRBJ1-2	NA	CSARQGPNYGYTF	TGCAGTGCGCGACAGGGGCCCAACTATGGCTACACCTTC
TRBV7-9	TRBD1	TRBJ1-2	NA	CASSSQTTQGEPHF	TGTGCCAGCAGCTCACAAACCACCCAGGGGGAACCTCACTTC
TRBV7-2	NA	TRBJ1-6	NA	CASSLGGGVGSPLHF	TGTGCCAGCAGCTTAGGGGGGGGTGTAGGTTCACCCCTCCACTTT
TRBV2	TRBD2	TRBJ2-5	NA	CASNSQGSGGGTQYF	TGTGCCAGCAATTCCCAGGGCTCGGGGGGAGGGACCCAGTACTTC
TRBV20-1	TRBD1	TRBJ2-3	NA	CSARGQGTSTDTQYF	TGCAGTGCTAGAGGACAGGGCACGAGCACAGATACGCAGTATTTT
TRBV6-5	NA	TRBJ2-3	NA	CASSWHDTQYF	TGTGCCAGCAGTTGGCATGATACGCAGTATTTT
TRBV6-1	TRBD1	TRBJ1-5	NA	CASSGTDNQPQHF	TGTGCCAGCAGCGGGACAGACAATCAGCCCCAGCATTTT
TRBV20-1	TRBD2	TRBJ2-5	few	CSAGRGLADKETQYF	TGCAGTGCTGGAAGGGGACTAGCGGACAAAGAGACCCAGTACTTC
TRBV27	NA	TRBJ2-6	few	CASSLSPLTGGANVLTF	TGTGCCAGCAGTTTATCACCGCTTACTGGCGGGGCCAACGTCCTGACTTTC
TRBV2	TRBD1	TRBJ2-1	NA	CASSRQGSIDEQFF	TGTGCCAGCAGCCGACAGGGTAGTATCGATGAGCAGTTCTTC
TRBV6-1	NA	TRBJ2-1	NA	CASILLQGHEQFF	TGTGCCAGCATCCTTTTACAGGGCCATGAGCAGTTCTTC
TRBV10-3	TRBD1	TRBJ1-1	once	CAIRTDRSNTEAFF	TGTGCCATCAGGACGGACAGGTCGAACACTGAAGCTTTCTTT
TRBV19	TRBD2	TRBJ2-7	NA	CASSTSGSSYEQYF	TGTGCCAGTAGTACTAGCGGGAGCTCCTACGAGCAGTACTTC
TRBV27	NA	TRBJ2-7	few	CASSTTYGEQYF	TGTGCCAGCAGCACCACCTATGGCGAGCAGTACTTC
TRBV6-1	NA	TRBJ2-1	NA	CASRRRTEEFF	TGTGCCAGCAGACGACGGACTGAGGAGTTCTTC
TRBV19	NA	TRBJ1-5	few	CASSIRGLGNQPQHF	TGTGCCAGTAGTATTCGGGGGTTAGGGAATCAGCCCCAGCATTTT
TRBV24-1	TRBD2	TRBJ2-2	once	CATSDPGTSGIDGELFF	TGTGCCACCAGTGATCCCGGGACTAGCGGGATTGACGGGGAGCTGTTTTTT
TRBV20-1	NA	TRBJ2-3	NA	CSARDSADTQYF	TGCAGTGCTAGGGACTCCGCAGATACGCAGTATTTT
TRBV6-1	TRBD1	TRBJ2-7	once	CASSDRGQHEQYF	TGTGCCAGCAGTGACAGGGGGCAGCATGAGCAGTATTTC
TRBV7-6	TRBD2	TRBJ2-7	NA	CASSQSGRNPGQYF	TGTGCCAGCAGCCAAAGCGGGAGGAACCCGGGGCAGTACTTC
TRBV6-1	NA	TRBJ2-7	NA	CASSGALSYEQYF	TGTGCCAGCAGTGGAGCGCTCTCCTACGAGCAGTACTTC
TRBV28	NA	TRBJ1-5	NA	CASSFDGNQPQHF	TGTGCCAGCAGTTTCGACGGCAATCAGCCCCAGCATTTT
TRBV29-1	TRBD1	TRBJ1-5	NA	CSVDGTENQPQHF	TGCAGCGTTGATGGGACAGAGAATCAGCCCCAGCATTTT
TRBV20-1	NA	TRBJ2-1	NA	CSAHVYNEQFF	TGCAGTGCGCACGTATACAATGAGCAGTTCTTC
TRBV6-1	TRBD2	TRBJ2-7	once	CASSMTSGSSYEQYF	TGTGCCAGCAGTATGACTAGCGGGAGCTCCTACGAGCAGTACTTC
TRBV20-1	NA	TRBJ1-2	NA	CSAWDEVNYGYTF	TGCAGTGCTTGGGATGAGGTTAACTATGGCTACACCTTC
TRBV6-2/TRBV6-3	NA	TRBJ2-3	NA	CASSWARRGDTDTQYF	TGTGCCAGCAGTTGGGCCCGCAGGGGCGACACAGATACGCAGTATTTT
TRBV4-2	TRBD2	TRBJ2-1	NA	CASSITSAGSSYNEQFF	TGTGCCAGCAGCATTACTAGCGCGGGGTCCTCCTACAATGAGCAGTTCTTC
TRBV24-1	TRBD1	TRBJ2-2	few	CATSGAGTANTGELFF	TGTGCCACCAGTGGGGCCGGGACAGCGAACACCGGGGAGCTGTTTTTT
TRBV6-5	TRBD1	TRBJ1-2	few	CASSYGGQGANGYTF	TGTGCCAGCAGTTACGGGGGACAGGGGGCGAACGGCTACACCTTC
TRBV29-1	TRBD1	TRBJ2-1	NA	CSAGTGDYNEQFF	TGCAGCGCCGGGACAGGGGACTACAATGAGCAGTTCTTC
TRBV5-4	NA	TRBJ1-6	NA	CASSLMMGGASYNSPLHF	TGTGCCAGCAGCTTGATGATGGGGGGGGCATCCTATAATTCACCCCTCCACTTT
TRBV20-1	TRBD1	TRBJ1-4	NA	CTPKARDSLEKLFF	TGCACCCCTAAGGCACGGGACAGTCTCGAAAAACTGTTTTTT
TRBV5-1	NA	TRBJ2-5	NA	CASSLRTRTETQYF	TGCGCCAGCAGCTTGCGTACCCGAACGGAGACCCAGTACTTC